This T cell receptor (beta chain) emerged from a study of cytomegalovirus exposure and HLA in healthy donors. General study findings and limits: Analysis was carried out at a later point, and it linked a missense DCLRE1C variant to TCR beta V- and J-gene trimming. The authors later found HLA-associated TCR beta chains more clonally expanded than equally common others. Sequencing depth roughly uniform across donors was assumed in presence/absence analyses.

It was with 60 Vbeta and 13 Jbeta primers that the PCR ran. Sequencing used immunoSEQ multiplex PCR; TCRdb keeps in-frame clones, though not all of them. The sample has 90,000 to 150,000 clones; about 73% are singletons. Germline CDR1 SEHNR, CDR2 FQNEAQ (reference sequence). The trim removed 5 bases at V and 15 bases at J, leaving 6 bases unmatched. The CDR3 consists of 11 residues. To note about this clone: Antigen unknown.

The origin of this receptor is a woman between 35 and 50 years old in good health and CMV-seronegative. V and J are TRBV7-9 and TRBJ2-4; 8 bases are shared with TRBD1. Sequencing was carried out using PBMCs. The CDR3 here is CASSPGQGWYF. For the CDR3, the DNA is TGTGCCAGCAGCCCCGGACAGGGTTGGTACTTC.